A single sample gave rise to the 28 T cell receptor beta chains below, sequenced in a study of Graves' ophthalmopathy and Graves' hyperthyroidism. The authors amplified TCR beta CDR3 regions from RNA transcripts. First-round RT-PCR employed HTBI primers, with a second-round multiplex PCR after it. TCRdb fed the multiplex PCR reads into MiXCR, producing one record per CDR3 protein. The sample has roughly 700,000 distinct CDR3 sequences, 40% seen once. The sample comprised peripheral blood. Receptors were obtained from an adult man with Graves' ophthalmopathy.

The genes are TRBV9 and TRBJ1-2; possibly TRBD1 for D (6 bases). The V gene's germline CDR1 is SGDLS and CDR2 YYNGEE. The CDR3 is made up of 15 amino acids. Trimming took off 4 bases at V and 2 bases at J, with 15 bases between the two ends. The CDR3 reads CASSSGHSFNYGYTF. The DNA for the CDR3 is TGTGCCAGCAGCTCGGGACACTCATTCAACTATGGCTACACCTTC.

The chain joins TRBV7-9 to TRBJ2-5, with TRBD2 matching over 8 bases. Germline CDR1 and CDR2: SEHNR and FQNEAQ (reference sequence). Trimming took 3 bases from V and 2 from J; bases not matched to a gene: 20. The length of the CDR3 is 20 residues. CDR3 sequence reads: CASSFLSGGRLKGPQETQYF. The CDR3, as DNA: TGTGCCAGCAGCTTCCTAAGCGGGGGACGCCTCAAAGGACCGCAAGAGACCCAGTACTTC.

The chain has TRBV6-1 and TRBJ1-1; the D gene is possibly TRBD1 (5 bases). The CDR3 contains 12 residues. V was trimmed by 10 bases and J by 5 bases, leaving 14 bases between them. Germline lookup yields CDR1 MNHNS and CDR2 SASEGT. CDR3 nucleotides: TGTGCCACCAGGGAAGGGTATACTGAAGCTTTCTTT. As protein: CATREGYTEAFF.

This clonotype was seen repeatedly, ten times or more. The chain is built from TRBV6-6 and TRBJ1-2, with a possible D match to TRBD1 (6 bases). CDR1 MNHNY and CDR2 SVGAGI come from the germline V gene (reference sequence). This CDR3 has 14 residues. V dropped 0 bases and J dropped 2 bases, with 7 bases sitting between them. The CDR3 nucleotides read TGTGCCAGCAGTTACTCGGGACAAAACTATGGCTACACCTTC. It codes for CASSYSGQNYGYTF.

This chain links TRBV29-1 with TRBJ2-3; unclear D gene. The length of the CDR3 is 11 residues. V dropped 8 bases and J dropped 3 bases, with 9 bases sitting between them. From germline, CDR1 is SQVTM and CDR2 ANQGSEA. CDR3 residues: CSPLYTDTQYF. CDR3 DNA sequence: TGCAGCCCCCTCTATACAGATACGCAGTATTTT.

The chain combines TRBV29-1 with TRBJ1-2; D ambiguous. Trimming cost V 8 bases and J 0 bases, with 16 bases left between them. This CDR3 contains 14 residues. The germline V gene encodes CDR1 SQVTM and CDR2 ANQGSEA. The chain's CDR3 is CSSYSRLANYGYTF. CDR3 coding DNA: TGCAGCAGTTACTCGAGGTTAGCTAACTATGGCTACACCTTC. The complete variable domain, with remaining parts taken from reference TRBV29-1 and TRBJ1-2, reads SAVISQKPSRDICQRGTSLTIQCQVDSQVTMMFWYRQQPGQSLTLIATANQGSEATYESGFVIDKFPISRPNLTFSTLTVSNMSPEDSSIYLCSSYSRLANYGYTFGSGTRLTVV.

This clonotype was seen a few times. The chain couples TRBV10-2 to TRBJ2-3, with D perhaps TRBD2 (6 bases). CDR1 is WSHSY and CDR2 is SAAADI in the germline V gene. The CDR3 runs 15 residues. Trimming removed 4 bases at V and 0 bases at J, with 11 bases between. Here the CDR3 DNA reads TGCGCCAGCAGTGCTTCGGGGACTAGCACAGATACGCAGTATTTT. This translates into CASSASGTSTDTQYF.

Many counts were recorded for this clonotype. CDR3 DNA: TGTGCCAGCAGCCCCCGACAGGGTTATAATCAGCCCCAGCATTTT. Translated: CASSPRQGYNQPQHF. This chain uses TRBV7-2 with TRBJ1-5; 7 bases align to TRBD1. Germline loops: CDR1 SGHTA, CDR2 FQGNSA. With 5 bases clipped from V and 4 bases from J, the junction kept 8 bases outside the gene matches. This CDR3 is built from 15 residues.

This clonotype was seen at least ten times. The chain is built from TRBV15 and TRBJ1-5; D is undetermined. CDR1 is LNHNV and CDR2 is YYDKDF in the germline V gene (reference sequence). The V and J ends lost 0 bases and 4 bases respectively, with 7 bases between them. The CDR3 runs 14 residues. CDR3 coding DNA: TGTGCCACCAGCAGAGAAGGAAGAAATCAGCCCCAGCATTTT. Translated: CATSREGRNQPQHF.

The rearrangement links TRBV25-1 to TRBJ2-2; 14 nucleotides line up with TRBD2. V was pared by 5 bases and J by 5 bases, with 10 bases of the junction left unmatched. Germline V gene lookup returns CDR1 MGHDK and CDR2 SYGVNS. This CDR3 region has 18 residues. In DNA, the CDR3 is TGTGCCAGCAGTCACCGGACTAGCGGGAGGTTACCAACCGGGGAGCTGTTTTTT. Translation gives CASSHRTSGRLPTGELFF.

The chain has TRBV7-9 and TRBJ2-2, with D perhaps matching TRBD1 (6 bases). CDR3 length equals 15 residues. V was shortened by 5 bases and J by 0 bases, with 10 bases between the two germline ends. Germline lookup yields CDR1 SEHNR and CDR2 FQNEAQ (reference sequence). CDR3 residues: CASSTDRTNTGELFF. The CDR3 DNA follows: TGTGCCAGCAGCACGGACAGAACGAACACCGGGGAGCTGTTTTTT.

V usage is TRBV29-1 and J usage is TRBJ1-2, with 8 bases aligning to TRBD1. The CDR3 loop spans 14 amino acids. The trim removed 4 bases at V and 1 base at J, leaving 5 bases unmatched. CDR1 SQVTM and CDR2 ANQGSEA come from the germline V gene. In DNA form, the CDR3 reads TGCAGCGTTGTTGGACAGGGCTTTAACTATGGCTACACCTTC. Encoded protein: CSVVGQGFNYGYTF.

Remarks on this clonotype: A much larger clone lies a single base off, so this may be a read error. The genes are TRBV29-1 and TRBJ2-7; D unresolved. This CDR3 spans 14 amino acids. Germline loops: CDR1 SQVTM, CDR2 ANQGSEA. CDR3 protein: CSVKVVSSSYEQHF. The CDR3 region has the DNA TGCAGCGTAAAGGTGGTGTCGAGCTCCTACGAGCAGCACTTC.

This clonotype was picked up a small number of times. The chain recombines TRBV7-2 with TRBJ2-7; 7 nucleotides align to TRBD1. The J segment lost 4 bases and the V segment lost 7 bases, leaving 7 bases of the junction unmatched. Germline CDR1 is SGHTA and CDR2 is FQGNSA. CDR3 length: 13 residues. CDR3 in amino acids: CASKDRYGYEQYF. The CDR3 nucleotides are TGTGCCAGCAAGGACAGGTACGGATACGAGCAGTACTTC.

Regarding this clonotype: A clone one base away is much larger, so this may be a read error. The V call is TRBV10-1, the J call TRBJ2-2; 12 bases line up with TRBD2. Germline V CDR1 and CDR2: WNHNN, SYGVQD (reference sequence). The J segment lost 6 bases and the V segment lost 0 bases, leaving 2 bases of the junction unmatched. This CDR3 is 16 amino acids long. The CDR3 DNA sequence: TGCGCCAGCAGTGAGTCTCGACTAGCGGGAGCCGGGGAGCTGTTTTTT. Translating gives CASSESRLAGAGELFF.

On this clonotype: The CDR3 end shows no conserved phenylalanine or tryptophan, and so a read error is likely. The chain joins TRBV10-3 to TRBJ1-6, with D perhaps TRBD1 (5 bases). This CDR3 has 15 amino acids. V was trimmed by 10 bases and J by 5 bases, leaving 18 bases between them. Germline-derived CDR1 and CDR2 are ENHRY and SYGVKD. The CDR3 DNA reads as TGTGCCAGCAGCAGGGACGGCATCGATAATTCACCCCTCCACTAT. It encodes CASSRDGIDNSPLHY.

As DNA, the CDR3 is TGTGCCAGCAGAATAAGAACAGAGAACACTGAAGCTTTCTTT. Protein: CASRIRTENTEAFF. The rearrangement joins TRBV7-9 to TRBJ1-1; no clear D. V gave up 6 bases and J gave up 1 base, with 12 bases separating them. The CDR3 spans 14 residues. CDR1 and CDR2 (germline): SEHNR, FQNEAQ (reference sequence). Combining the CDR3 with reference TRBV7-9 and TRBJ1-1 gives the whole variable domain DTGVSQNPRHKITKRGQNVTFRCDPISEHNRLYWYRQTLGQGPEFLTYFQNEAQLEKSRLLSDRFSAERPKGSFSTLEIQRTEQGDSAMYLCASRIRTENTEAFFGQGTRLTVV.

This clonotype has only a few counts. The chain recombines TRBV7-2 with TRBJ1-3, with a tentative D call TRBD1 (6 bases). The CDR3 has 17 residues. CDR1 is SGHTA and CDR2 is FQGNSA in the germline V gene. The V end lost 1 base, the J end lost 7 bases, and 20 bases lay between the germline ends. The CDR3 coding sequence is TGTGCCAGCAGCTTAGATCCAACAGGGTTCTATGGGAACACCATATATTTT. It codes for CASSLDPTGFYGNTIYF.

This clonotype was picked up many times. The chain has TRBV25-1 and TRBJ1-6; D might be TRBD1 (5 bases). The CDR3 has 14 residues. Between the trimmed V and J ends, which lost 8 bases and 9 bases, there was a span of 17 bases. Germline loops: CDR1 MGHDK, CDR2 SYGVNS. CDR3 loop: CASSYGTGRSPLHF. The CDR3 bases are TGTGCCAGCTCATATGGGACGGGACGTTCACCCCTCCACTTT.

Concerning this clonotype: This may be a read error: a much more frequent sequence differs by one nucleotide. The CDR3 does not close with the conserved phenylalanine or tryptophan, likely indicating a read error. The V gene is TRBV10-3, the J gene TRBJ2-7; TRBD1 agrees at 7 bases. The CDR3 is 17 residues long. Germline trimming cut 3 bases from V and 2 bases from J; bases unmatched to any gene: 13. CDR1 is ENHRY and CDR2 is SYGVKD in the germline V gene. The CDR3 is CAISEGIVGQSAYEQYL. CDR3 coding DNA: TGTGCCATCAGTGAAGGGATCGTGGGACAGAGTGCCTACGAGCAGTACCTC.

This clonotype has only a few counts. The CDR3 DNA follows: TGTGCCACCAGTGATTTAGGGACAGATACGCAGTATTTT. Translating gives CATSDLGTDTQYF. V usage is TRBV24-1 and J usage is TRBJ2-3; D is ambiguous. Germline V lookup: CDR1 KGHDR, CDR2 SFDVKD. This CDR3 comprises 13 residues. Trimming left V 1 base short and J 3 bases short, with 4 bases between.

This clonotype was observed a single time. Given a much more abundant clone one base away, this may be a read error. Since no conserved phenylalanine or tryptophan closes the CDR3, a read error is the likely cause. The genes are TRBV5-1 and TRBJ1-6, with 8 nucleotides matching TRBD1. After removal of 0 bases from V and 10 bases from J, the junction contained 9 bases not matched to a gene. Per germline, CDR1 SGHRS and CDR2 YFSETQ. The CDR3 sequence is 16 residues long. Here the CDR3 DNA reads TGCGCCAGCAGCTTGGATGCAGGGGGCGGATTGTCACCCCTCCACCTT. Encoded protein: CASSLDAGGGLSPLHL.

The rearrangement joins TRBV19 to TRBJ1-5, with D perhaps TRBD1 (5 bases). V lost 0 bases to trimming and J lost 0 bases, with 15 bases between them. CDR1 is LNHDA, CDR2 SQIVND, per germline (reference sequence). This CDR3 contains 18 residues. For the CDR3, the DNA is TGTGCCAGTAGTATAGAAGTTTGGGCAGGGTCTAGCAATCAGCCCCAGCATTTT. Protein sequence: CASSIEVWAGSSNQPQHF.

At least ten counts were recorded for this clonotype. V gene TRBV7-2 combines with J gene TRBJ1-5, with a possible D match to TRBD1 (5 bases). V was clipped by 1 base and J by 3 bases, with 13 bases between them. This CDR3 comprises 16 residues. CDR1 is SGHTA, CDR2 FQGNSA, per germline. This CDR3 is CASSLGSRQTNQPQHF. The CDR3 coding sequence is TGTGCCAGCAGCTTAGGCTCCCGACAGACCAATCAGCCCCAGCATTTT.

This clonotype was seen only a few times. The chain carries TRBV4-1 and TRBJ2-7; 7 positions agree with TRBD2. V was clipped by 1 base and J by 1 base; unmatched bases: 4. The CDR3 runs to 15 residues. CDR1 is MGHRA and CDR2 is YSYEKL in the germline V gene. The CDR3 nucleotides are TGCGCCAGCAGCCAAGGATCGCGGGGGTCCTACGAGCAGTACTTC. It encodes CASSQGSRGSYEQYF.

The chain joins TRBV5-4 to TRBJ1-2; D call uncertain. V shed 7 bases and J shed 7 bases, with 8 bases lying between them. CDR3 length: 10 amino acids. The germline V gene encodes CDR1 SGHNT and CDR2 YYREEE (reference sequence). The CDR3 DNA follows: TGTGCCAGCTGCCAAGCTGGCTACACCTTC. Amino acids: CASCQAGYTF. Filled out from reference TRBV5-4 and TRBJ1-2, the complete variable domain reads ETGVTQSPTHLIKTRGQQVTLRCSSQSGHNTVSWYQQALGQGPQFIFQYYREEENGRGNFPPRFSGLQFPNYSSELNVNALELDDSALYLCASCQAGYTFGSGTRLTVV.

The chain joins TRBV10-3 to TRBJ2-5, with D possibly being TRBD2 (7 bases). V dropped 0 bases and J dropped 5 bases, with 13 bases sitting between them. The CDR3 sequence is 15 residues long. The V gene's germline CDR1 is ENHRY and CDR2 SYGVKD. CDR3 region: CAISESGGPGETQYF. Here the CDR3 DNA reads TGTGCCATCAGTGAGTCGGGGGGGCCCGGGGAGACCCAGTACTTC.

This clonotype has a single count. The chain couples TRBV25-1 to TRBJ2-6; D gene uncertain. Germline V CDR1 and CDR2: MGHDK, SYGVNS. The CDR3 length is 19 residues. V was pared by 6 bases and J by 0 bases, with 21 bases between. The CDR3 region is CASRGMLGTGSSGANVLTF. The CDR3 nucleotides read TGTGCCAGCAGGGGAATGCTAGGAACCGGTAGCTCTGGGGCCAACGTCCTGACTTTC.